Below are 21 T cell receptor beta chains sequenced from a single sample in a study of T cells in Graves' hyperthyroidism and ophthalmopathy. What was amplified from RNA transcripts were TCR beta CDR3 regions. Using the HTBI primer set, a first-round RT-PCR was run on the TCR CDR3. TCRdb used MiXCR to reprocess the multiplex PCR reads, holding one entry per CDR3 protein. Among about 300,000 distinct CDR3 sequences listed, approximately 26% were seen once. The specimen was blood. The source is a man between 35 and 55 years old with Graves' hyperthyroidism that later progressed to Graves' ophthalmopathy.

This clonotype was picked up many times. This chain joins TRBV12-3 or TRBV12-4 and TRBJ2-7, with TRBD1 as a possible D gene (6 bases). V was cut by 2 bases and J by 4 bases, with 12 bases left in between. The CDR3 sequence is 14 residues long. The CDR3 loop reads CASSLTGPWYEQYF. The CDR3 DNA is TGTGCCAGCAGTTTAACAGGGCCATGGTACGAGCAGTACTTC.

This clonotype was detected many times. The final CDR3 position lacks the conserved phenylalanine or tryptophan, pointing to a likely read error. The DNA is left out, because the CDR3 cannot be placed on it with certainty; the CDR3 is given as TCRdb lists it. The chain uses TRBV9 and TRBJ1-1; TRBD1, the table's D call, lacks a check against the DNA. Germline CDR1 and CDR2: SGDLS and YYNGEE. The CDR3 length equals 11 residues, ends included. The CDR3 spells CASSVVRQGLG.

This clonotype was recorded at least ten times. The J gene is TRBJ1-1, the V gene TRBV6-5; D not certain. V shed 11 bases and J shed 5 bases, with 15 bases lying between them. The CDR3 spans 12 residues. From germline, CDR1 is MNHEY and CDR2 SVGAGI. The CDR3 coding sequence is TGTGCCGGAAGACGGTCCGGGACTGAAGCTTTCTTT. Amino acids: CAGRRSGTEAFF.

This clonotype appeared many times. The chain recombines TRBV29-1 with TRBJ2-7, with 9 bases that match TRBD2. The V gene end was trimmed by 0 bases and the J gene end by 1 base; junction bases not matched to a gene: 4. CDR1 SQVTM and CDR2 ANQGSEA come from the germline V gene. The CDR3 runs to 15 residues. The CDR3 DNA follows: TGCAGCGTTGAAGATATGGCGGGAGGGTCCTACGAGCAGTACTTC. As protein: CSVEDMAGGSYEQYF.

There are many counts of this clonotype. The conserved final phenylalanine or tryptophan is absent from the CDR3, which likely points to a read error. The chain joins TRBV7-2 to TRBJ1-1; D perhaps matches TRBD1 (5 bases). Trimming took 3 bases from V and 4 from J, leaving 15 bases between them. This CDR3 region has 15 residues. Germline V CDR1 and CDR2: SGHTA, FQGNSA. CDR3 in amino acids: CASSLNNYRSTEAFS. The CDR3 nucleotides are TGTGCCAGCAGCTTGAACAACTACAGGAGCACTGAAGCTTTCTCT.

This clonotype was recorded many times. The J gene is TRBJ1-2, the V gene TRBV25-1; 7 bases line up with TRBD1. J lost 4 bases, V lost 4 bases, and 6 bases had no gene match. This CDR3 region has 14 residues. The germline V gene encodes CDR1 MGHDK and CDR2 SYGVNS. The CDR3 region is CASSGDSTTYGYTF. For the CDR3, the DNA is TGTGCCAGCAGTGGGGACAGCACGACCTATGGCTACACCTTC.

This clonotype was seen repeatedly, ten times or more. The chain has TRBV20-1 and TRBJ2-4; D gene uncertain. CDR3 size: 16 residues. Germline loops: CDR1 DFQATT, CDR2 SNEGSKA (reference sequence). V was cut by 6 bases and J by 0 bases, with 18 bases left in between. The CDR3 DNA reads as TGCAGTGCCCTCCTCCTTCGGACCATAGCCAAAAACATTCAGTACTTC. Translated: CSALLLRTIAKNIQYF.

The sample holds many counts of this clonotype. The chain couples TRBV7-9 to TRBJ2-7; D unresolved. The CDR3 contains 12 residues. Germline loops: CDR1 SEHNR, CDR2 FQNEAQ (reference sequence). The V end lost 5 bases, the J end lost 3 bases, and 8 bases lay between the germline ends. The CDR3 DNA is TGTGCCAGCAGCCTTCAGAACTACGAGCAGTACTTC. Translation gives CASSLQNYEQYF.

The chain employs TRBV6-5 and TRBJ2-5; D gene unclear. From germline, CDR1 is MNHEY and CDR2 SVGAGI. Trimming took 5 bases from V and 5 from J, leaving 24 bases between them. The CDR3 runs 17 residues. The CDR3 loop is CASSHYSPKDPRETQYF. Here the CDR3 DNA reads TGTGCCAGCAGTCACTACTCACCAAAGGACCCGCGGGAGACCCAGTACTTC.

This clonotype was counted at least ten times. V and J are TRBV11-2 and TRBJ1-1; D unclear. CDR3 length equals 12 residues. Germline CDR1 SGHAT, CDR2 FQNNGV. V gave up 1 base and J gave up 11 bases, with 11 bases separating them. CDR3 DNA: TGTGCCAGCAGCTTAGGGTCTGTCGTTGCTTTCTTT. It encodes CASSLGSVVAFF.

This clonotype showed up just once. The J gene is TRBJ2-2, the V gene TRBV30, with no clear D. Trimming took off 5 bases at V and 1 base at J, with 2 bases between the two ends. Germline V CDR1 and CDR2: GTSNPN, SVGIG (reference sequence). The length of the CDR3 is 11 residues. The CDR3 nucleotides read TGTGCCTGGGGGAACACCGGGGAGCTGTTTTTT. Its protein product is CAWGNTGELFF.

The CDR3 DNA is TGTGCCAGCAGTGTGAACCCGGAGGAGCCTTCCTACGAGCAGTACTTC. This translates into CASSVNPEEPSYEQYF. The chain couples TRBV27 to TRBJ2-7, with D possibly TRBD2 on 5 matching bases. This CDR3 region has 16 residues. V was pared by 5 bases and J by 1 base, with 18 bases between. Germline CDR1 and CDR2: MNHEY and SMNVEV (reference sequence).

This clonotype came up many times. The J gene is TRBJ2-1, the V gene TRBV12-3 or TRBV12-4, with TRBD2 matching 10 bases. V shed 6 bases, J shed 0 bases, and the junction held 5 bases outside the gene matches. This CDR3 has 16 residues. This chain's CDR3 is CASSGSGGSSYNEQFF. The CDR3 DNA reads as TGTGCCAGCAGCGGTAGCGGGGGGAGCTCCTACAATGAGCAGTTCTTC.

The chain links TRBV6-1 to TRBJ2-2, with D possibly called TRBD1 or TRBD2 (5 bases each). Germline-derived CDR1 and CDR2 are MNHNS and SASEGT. The V end lost 3 bases, the J end lost 6 bases, and 17 bases lay between the germline ends. The CDR3 is 16 residues long. CDR3 sequence (DNA): TGTGCCAGCAGTGATATCGCAGGGACCCTCTCCGGGGAGCTGTTTTTT. Its translation is CASSDIAGTLSGELFF.

At least ten counts were recorded for this clonotype. The V gene is TRBV19, the J gene TRBJ2-2; D unclear. CDR1 is LNHDA, CDR2 SQIVND, per germline (reference sequence). This CDR3 has 15 amino acids. Trimming stripped 5 bases from V and 4 bases from J, with 14 bases between. The CDR3 region is CASSPSRVGTGELFF. CDR3 in DNA: TGTGCCAGTAGTCCCAGCAGAGTCGGCACCGGGGAGCTGTTTTTT.

The sample holds a few counts of this clonotype. The genes are TRBV18 and TRBJ2-5, with D hard to call. The V and J ends lost 3 bases and 5 bases respectively, with 16 bases between them. The length of the CDR3 is 15 residues. The germline CDR1 and CDR2 sequences are KGHSH and LQKENI. CDR3 amino acids: CASSPQAMVFETQYF. As DNA, the CDR3 is TGTGCCAGCTCACCCCAAGCAATGGTTTTCGAGACCCAGTACTTC.

This clonotype came up a few times. This sequence joins TRBV19 and TRBJ1-5; D may be TRBD1 (6 bases). In germline, CDR1 is LNHDA, CDR2 SQIVND (reference sequence). This CDR3 has 15 amino acids. Deletions cut 3 bases from V and 7 bases from J, with 16 bases between. CDR3 bases: TGTGCCAGTAGTATTCTCCACAGGGCTAGGCAGCCCCAGCATTTT. Residues: CASSILHRARQPQHF. The whole variable domain, filled in from reference TRBV19 and TRBJ1-5, reads DGGITQSPKYLFRKEGQNVTLSCEQNLNHDAMYWYRQDPGQGLRLIYYSQIVNDFQKGDIAEGYSVSREKKESFPLTVTSAQKNPTAFYLCASSILHRARQPQHFGDGTRLSIL.

Many counts were recorded for this clonotype. A read error may explain this, as a much larger clone is one base away. V usage is TRBV12-5 and J usage is TRBJ1-5, with D possibly TRBD1 on 6 matching bases. The germline V and J ends were trimmed by 6 bases and 4 bases, with 13 bases remaining between them. Germline V gene lookup returns CDR1 LGHNT and CDR2 FRNRAP. The CDR3 is 14 residues long. Here the CDR3 reads CASGNRGANQPQHF. CDR3 DNA: TGTGCTAGTGGAAACCGGGGGGCGAATCAGCCCCAGCATTTT.

This clonotype was counted a few times. This chain connects TRBV29-1 to TRBJ1-2, with TRBD1 matching over 7 bases. CDR1 and CDR2 (germline): SQVTM, ANQGSEA. The length of the CDR3 is 13 residues. The V and J ends lost 6 bases and 0 bases, in that order; junction bases with no gene match: 4. CDR3 in DNA: TGCAGCGTCCAGGGGGGGGCTAACTATGGCTACACCTTC. As protein: CSVQGGANYGYTF. The full variable domain, in which reference TRBV29-1 and TRBJ1-2 provide the parts outside the CDR3, is SAVISQKPSRDICQRGTSLTIQCQVDSQVTMMFWYRQQPGQSLTLIATANQGSEATYESGFVIDKFPISRPNLTFSTLTVSNMSPEDSSIYLCSVQGGANYGYTFGSGTRLTVV.

The chain links TRBV6-2 or TRBV6-3 to TRBJ2-5; D is unclear. Germline V CDR1 and CDR2: MNHEY, SVGEGT. The CDR3 has 14 residues. Trimming stripped 2 bases from V and 0 bases from J, with 7 bases between. DNA of the CDR3: TGTGCCAGCAGTTACGGGAACTACCAAGAGACCCAGTACTTC. Its translation: CASSYGNYQETQYF.

This clonotype appeared many times. CDR3 sequence: CASSLQRTTHEQYF. CDR3 bases: TGTGCCAGCAGCCTCCAGAGGACGACCCACGAGCAGTACTTC. This chain links TRBV7-9 with TRBJ2-7; no clear D gene. The CDR3 is 14 residues long. The V gene's germline CDR1 is SEHNR and CDR2 FQNEAQ (reference sequence). Trimming took off 5 bases at V and 5 bases at J, with 16 bases between the two ends.